Below, one TCR beta chain is given with its context. Its antigen remains unknown. Here immunoSEQ multiplex PCR was the method, and the copy in TCRdb shows in-frame clones only, minus some. The data contain 7,000 to 8,500 clones, roughly 24% of them seen just once; the ten biggest clones take up 3.6%. The data belong to a study of T cells in localized non-small cell lung cancer. Findings and limits, study-wide: Longer overall survival associated with higher blood T cell density; shorter survival with higher adjacent-lung clonality. The study detected a median roughly 57 of the top 100 tumor clones in adjacent lung. The study found T cell clonality highest in uninvolved adjacent lung, above tumor.

Source: lung tumor tissue, taken before any cancer treatment. This clonotype was sampled from a man between 35 and 75 years old with stage III squamous cell lung carcinoma.

The CDR3 DNA reads TGTTCCATTAGCAGGGGGGACTATGGCTACACCTTC. This encodes CSISRGDYGYTF. The chain uses TRBV28 and TRBJ1-2; 7 bases agree with TRBD1. The CDR3 sequence is 12 residues long. CDR1 is MDHEN, CDR2 SYDVKM, per germline.